Listed below are T cell receptor beta chains from one sample, sequenced in a study of cytomegalovirus exposure and HLA in healthy donors. The protocol was immunoSEQ multiplex PCR, while the TCRdb copy is restricted to in-frame clones and leaves out a portion. The sample lists approximately 100,000 clones, about 68% seen once, with 3.5% to 4% in the top ten. Sequences were obtained from PBMCs. The receptors were sampled from a man aged 30 to 39 in good health and CMV-seropositive. The CDR3 runs from the conserved cysteine through the conserved F or W. D genes are given only for firm matches. The size field is filled for only some rows; it gives once, few, many or a size class.

size: .
V: TRBV19
D: TRBD1
J: TRBJ1-2
CDR3: CASSTGDSTNYGYTF
DNA: TGTGCCAGTAGTACAGGGGACAGTACTAACTATGGCTACACCTTC

size: .
V: TRBV13
D: .
J: TRBJ1-4
CDR3: CASSLFAQDEKLFF
DNA: TGTGCCAGCAGCTTATTTGCCCAGGATGAAAAACTGTTTTTT

size: .
V: TRBV5-1
D: .
J: TRBJ2-3
CDR3: CASSLELASDTQYF
DNA: TGCGCCAGCAGCTTGGAGCTAGCCTCAGATACGCAGTATTTT

size: .
V: TRBV6-1
D: TRBD2
J: TRBJ2-3
CDR3: CASSGLAGGYTDTQYF
DNA: TGTGCCAGCAGTGGACTAGCGGGGGGTTACACAGATACGCAGTATTTT

size: .
V: TRBV5-1
D: .
J: TRBJ2-2
CDR3: CASTGLEANTGELFF
DNA: TGCGCCAGTACCGGATTAGAGGCGAACACCGGGGAGCTGTTTTTT

size: once
V: TRBV7-2
D: .
J: TRBJ2-2
CDR3: CASSLAPPFLAGVGTWAGELFF
DNA: TGTGCCAGCAGCTTAGCCCCCCCATTTTTAGCCGGGGTAGGAACTTGGGCCGGGGAGCTGTTTTTT

size: once
V: TRBV7-9
D: TRBD2
J: TRBJ2-7
CDR3: CASRGPGSGGSYEQYF
DNA: TGTGCCAGCAGGGGGCCCGGTAGCGGGGGCTCCTACGAGCAGTACTTC

size: .
V: TRBV19
D: TRBD1
J: TRBJ2-7
CDR3: CASSTRQGAATYEQYF
DNA: TGTGCCAGTAGTACTCGACAGGGGGCCGCAACCTACGAGCAGTACTTC

size: once
V: TRBV4-1
D: .
J: TRBJ2-6
CDR3: CASSQVSAGVGGANVLTF
DNA: TGCGCCAGCAGCCAAGTCTCGGCAGGGGTAGGGGGGGCCAACGTCCTGACTTTC

size: .
V: TRBV10-3
D: .
J: TRBJ1-5
CDR3: CAISDTGTGPWGNQPQHF
DNA: TGTGCCATCAGTGATACGGGAACAGGGCCGTGGGGCAATCAGCCCCAGCATTTT

size: .
V: TRBV5-5
D: .
J: TRBJ1-1
CDR3: CASSLQGVVYEAFF
DNA: TGTGCCAGCAGCCTACAGGGTGTAGTCTATGAAGCTTTCTTT

size: .
V: TRBV18
D: .
J: TRBJ2-7
CDR3: CASSPRAGALSSYEQYF
DNA: TGTGCCAGCTCACCACGGGCGGGGGCCTTAAGCTCTTACGAGCAGTACTTC

size: few
V: TRBV30
D: .
J: TRBJ2-5
CDR3: CAWTPGFSVETQYF
DNA: TGTGCCTGGACCCCAGGGTTTTCAGTGGAGACCCAGTACTTC

size: few
V: TRBV7-2
D: .
J: TRBJ2-7
CDR3: CASSPPGGYEQYF
DNA: TGTGCCAGCAGCCCCCCCGGGGGCTACGAGCAGTACTTC

size: once
V: TRBV5-1
D: .
J: TRBJ2-5
CDR3: CASSLATAEETQYF
DNA: TGCGCCAGCAGCTTGGCAACGGCGGAAGAGACCCAGTACTTC

size: few
V: TRBV27
D: .
J: TRBJ1-2
CDR3: CASRGLGGYGYTF
DNA: TGTGCCAGCAGGGGTTTAGGGGGCTATGGCTACACCTTC

size: few
V: TRBV7-2
D: .
J: TRBJ1-2
CDR3: CASSLDSAGATSYGYTF
DNA: TGTGCCAGCAGCTTAGATTCGGCAGGGGCGACCTCCTATGGCTACACCTTC

size: .
V: TRBV5-1
D: TRBD1
J: TRBJ1-1
CDR3: CASSLGPQGVNTEAFF
DNA: TGCGCCAGCAGCTTGGGGCCGCAGGGGGTGAACACTGAAGCTTTCTTT

size: .
V: TRBV19
D: .
J: TRBJ2-7
CDR3: CASSPRPRGSYEQYF
DNA: TGTGCCAGTAGTCCCAGACCCCGGGGATCGTACGAGCAGTACTTC

size: .
V: TRBV10-3
D: .
J: TRBJ2-7
CDR3: CASGQMNEQYF
DNA: TGTGCCAGCGGACAGATGAACGAGCAGTACTTC

size: .
V: TRBV6-1
D: .
J: TRBJ1-5
CDR3: CASSTGYDQPQHF
DNA: TGTGCCAGCAGTACAGGGTATGATCAGCCCCAGCATTTT

size: .
V: TRBV28
D: TRBD1
J: TRBJ1-4
CDR3: CASSLWDRGFEKLFF
DNA: TGTGCCAGCAGTTTGTGGGACAGGGGGTTTGAAAAACTGTTTTTT

size: few
V: TRBV19
D: .
J: TRBJ1-4
CDR3: CASKDKLDEKLFF
DNA: TGTGCCAGTAAGGACAAACTCGATGAAAAACTGTTTTTT

size: .
V: TRBV7-9
D: TRBD2
J: TRBJ2-3
CDR3: CASSPRRGGSTDTQYF
DNA: TGTGCCAGCAGCCCGCGGCGGGGGGGTAGCACAGATACGCAGTATTTT

size: .
V: TRBV14
D: TRBD1
J: TRBJ1-2
CDR3: CASSQGHRGGGGYTF
DNA: TGTGCCAGCAGCCAAGGTCACAGGGGAGGTGGTGGCTACACCTTC

size: once
V: TRBV4-2
D: TRBD1
J: TRBJ2-3
CDR3: CASSQEGTGTDTQYF
DNA: TGTGCCAGCAGCCAAGAAGGGACAGGGACAGATACGCAGTATTTT

size: few
V: TRBV15
D: TRBD1
J: TRBJ2-7
CDR3: CATSARGQGAYEQYF
DNA: TGTGCCACCAGCGCCCGGGGACAGGGTGCCTACGAGCAGTACTTC

size: .
V: TRBV5-1
D: .
J: TRBJ2-3
CDR3: CASSLQPLRGSTDTQYF
DNA: TGCGCCAGCAGCTTGCAGCCACTCCGCGGAAGCACAGATACGCAGTATTTT

size: .
V: TRBV10-1
D: .
J: TRBJ1-2
CDR3: CASSYLFYYTF
DNA: TGCGCCAGCAGCTACCTTTTTTATTACACCTTC

size: once
V: TRBV5-1
D: TRBD1
J: TRBJ2-1
CDR3: CASSLIGPGQSYEQFF
DNA: TGCGCCAGCAGCCTGATAGGCCCGGGACAGTCGTATGAGCAGTTCTTC

size: .
V: TRBV19
D: .
J: TRBJ1-1
CDR3: CASSMTENTEAFF
DNA: TGTGCCAGTAGTATGACAGAGAACACTGAAGCTTTCTTT

size: .
V: TRBV9
D: TRBD1
J: TRBJ2-7
CDR3: CASSTGQGAYEQYF
DNA: TGTGCCAGCAGCACCGGACAGGGGGCATACGAGCAGTACTTC

size: .
V: TRBV6-5
D: .
J: TRBJ2-1
CDR3: CATHRWHEQFF
DNA: TGTGCCACCCATCGTTGGCATGAGCAGTTCTTC

size: .
V: TRBV6-5
D: .
J: TRBJ1-3
CDR3: CASSDRFTIYF
DNA: TGTGCCAGCAGTGATCGGTTCACCATATATTTT

size: .
V: TRBV19
D: .
J: TRBJ1-1
CDR3: CASSRTDRYTEAFF
DNA: TGTGCCAGTAGTAGGACAGACAGGTACACTGAAGCTTTCTTT

size: .
V: TRBV2
D: TRBD1
J: TRBJ2-7
CDR3: CASSPTGASYEQYF
DNA: TGTGCCAGCAGTCCGACAGGGGCCTCCTACGAGCAGTACTTC

size: .
V: TRBV10-3
D: .
J: TRBJ1-3
CDR3: CAISDPYVGPIYF
DNA: TGTGCCATCAGTGATCCGTACGTCGGTCCCATATATTTT